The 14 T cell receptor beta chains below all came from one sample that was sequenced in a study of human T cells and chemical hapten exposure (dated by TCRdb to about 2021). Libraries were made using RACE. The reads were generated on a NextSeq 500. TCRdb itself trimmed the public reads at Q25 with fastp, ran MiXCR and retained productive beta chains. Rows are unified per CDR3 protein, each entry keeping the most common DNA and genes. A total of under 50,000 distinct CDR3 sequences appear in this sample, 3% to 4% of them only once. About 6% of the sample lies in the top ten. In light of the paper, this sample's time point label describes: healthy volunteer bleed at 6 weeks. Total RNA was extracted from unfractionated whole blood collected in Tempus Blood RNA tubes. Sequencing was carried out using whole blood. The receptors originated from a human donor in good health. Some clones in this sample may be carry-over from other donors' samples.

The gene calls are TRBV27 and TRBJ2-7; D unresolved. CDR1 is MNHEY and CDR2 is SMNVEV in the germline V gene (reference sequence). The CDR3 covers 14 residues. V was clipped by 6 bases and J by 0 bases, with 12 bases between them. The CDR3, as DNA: TGTGCCAGCAGCCACAGACAAGCCTCCTACGAGCAGTACTTC. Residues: CASSHRQASYEQYF.

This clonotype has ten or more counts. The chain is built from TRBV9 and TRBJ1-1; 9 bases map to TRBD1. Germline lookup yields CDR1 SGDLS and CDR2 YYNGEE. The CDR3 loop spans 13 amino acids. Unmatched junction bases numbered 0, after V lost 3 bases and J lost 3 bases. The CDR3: CASSGDRDTEAFF. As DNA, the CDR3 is TGTGCCAGCAGCGGGGACAGGGACACTGAAGCTTTCTTT.

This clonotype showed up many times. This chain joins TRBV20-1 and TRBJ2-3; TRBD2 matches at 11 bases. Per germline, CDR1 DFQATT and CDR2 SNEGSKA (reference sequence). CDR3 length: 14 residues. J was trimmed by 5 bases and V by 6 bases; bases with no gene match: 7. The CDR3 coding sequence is TGCAGTGCCCGTAGCGGGAGGGCCATAGATACGCAGTATTTT. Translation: CSARSGRAIDTQYF.

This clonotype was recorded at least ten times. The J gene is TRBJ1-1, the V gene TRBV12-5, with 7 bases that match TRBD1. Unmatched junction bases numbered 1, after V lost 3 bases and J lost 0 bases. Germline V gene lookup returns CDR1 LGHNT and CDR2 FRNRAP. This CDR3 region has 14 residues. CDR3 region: CASGLGGVNTEAFF. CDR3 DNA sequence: TGTGCTAGTGGTTTAGGGGGCGTGAACACTGAAGCTTTCTTT.

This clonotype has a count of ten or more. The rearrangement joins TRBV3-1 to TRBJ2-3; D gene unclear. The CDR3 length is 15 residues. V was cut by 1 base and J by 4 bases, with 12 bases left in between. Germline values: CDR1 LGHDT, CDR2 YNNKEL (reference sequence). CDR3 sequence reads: CASSQVYPKADTQYF. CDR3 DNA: TGTGCCAGCAGCCAAGTTTATCCAAAGGCAGATACGCAGTATTTT.

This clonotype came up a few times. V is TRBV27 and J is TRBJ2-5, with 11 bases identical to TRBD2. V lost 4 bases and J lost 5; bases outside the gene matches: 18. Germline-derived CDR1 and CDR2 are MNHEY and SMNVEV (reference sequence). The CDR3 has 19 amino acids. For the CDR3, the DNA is TGTGCCAGCAGTTCAAGAGCCCCCCTTAGCGGGAGGGCCAGGGAGACCCAGTACTTC. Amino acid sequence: CASSSRAPLSGRARETQYF.

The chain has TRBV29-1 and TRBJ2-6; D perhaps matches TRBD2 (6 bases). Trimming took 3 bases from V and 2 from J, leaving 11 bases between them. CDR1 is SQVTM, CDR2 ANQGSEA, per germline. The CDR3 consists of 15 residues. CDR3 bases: TGCAGCGTTGATGGCGGCGGGACTGGGGCCAACGTCCTGACTTTC. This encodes CSVDGGGTGANVLTF. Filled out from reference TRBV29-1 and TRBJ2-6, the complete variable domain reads SAVISQKPSRDICQRGTSLTIQCQVDSQVTMMFWYRQQPGQSLTLIATANQGSEATYESGFVIDKFPISRPNLTFSTLTVSNMSPEDSSIYLCSVDGGGTGANVLTFGAGSRLTVL.

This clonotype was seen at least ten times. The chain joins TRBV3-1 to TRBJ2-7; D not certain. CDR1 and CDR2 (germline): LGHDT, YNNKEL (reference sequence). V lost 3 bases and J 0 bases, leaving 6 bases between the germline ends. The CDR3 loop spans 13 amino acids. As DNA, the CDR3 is TGTGCCAGCAGCCAGGGGTTCTCCTACGAGCAGTACTTC. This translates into CASSQGFSYEQYF.

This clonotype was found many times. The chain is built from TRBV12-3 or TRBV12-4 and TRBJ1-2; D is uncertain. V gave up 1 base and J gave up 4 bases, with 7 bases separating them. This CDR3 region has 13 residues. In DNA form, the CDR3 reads TGTGCCAGCAGTTTAGGTCCAACCTATGGCTACACCTTC. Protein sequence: CASSLGPTYGYTF.

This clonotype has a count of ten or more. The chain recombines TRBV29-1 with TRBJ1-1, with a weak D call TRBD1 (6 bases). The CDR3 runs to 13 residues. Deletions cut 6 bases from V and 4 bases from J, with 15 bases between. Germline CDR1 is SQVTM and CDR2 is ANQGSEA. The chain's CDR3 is CSVIQGDGTEAFF. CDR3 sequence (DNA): TGCAGCGTGATACAGGGTGATGGCACTGAAGCTTTCTTT.

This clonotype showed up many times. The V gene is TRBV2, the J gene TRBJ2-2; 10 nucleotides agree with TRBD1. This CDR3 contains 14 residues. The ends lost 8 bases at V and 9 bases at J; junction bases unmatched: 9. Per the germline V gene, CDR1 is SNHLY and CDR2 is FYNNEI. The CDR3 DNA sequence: TGTGCCAGCGAGGGGACAGGGGTCTCGTGGGAGCTGTTTTTT. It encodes CASEGTGVSWELFF.

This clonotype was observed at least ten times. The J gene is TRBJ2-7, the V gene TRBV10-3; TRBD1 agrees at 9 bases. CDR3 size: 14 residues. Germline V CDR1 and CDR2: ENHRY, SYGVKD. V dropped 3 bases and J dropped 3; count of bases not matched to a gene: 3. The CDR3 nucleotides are TGTGCCATCAGTGATAGACAGGGGGACTACGAGCAGTACTTC. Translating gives CAISDRQGDYEQYF.

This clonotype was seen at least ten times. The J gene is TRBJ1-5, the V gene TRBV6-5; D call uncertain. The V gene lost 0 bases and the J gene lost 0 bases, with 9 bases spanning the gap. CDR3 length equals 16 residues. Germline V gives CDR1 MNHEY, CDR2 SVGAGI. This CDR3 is CASSYSLPHSNQPQHF. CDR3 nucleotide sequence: TGTGCCAGCAGTTACTCTCTGCCACATAGCAATCAGCCCCAGCATTTT.

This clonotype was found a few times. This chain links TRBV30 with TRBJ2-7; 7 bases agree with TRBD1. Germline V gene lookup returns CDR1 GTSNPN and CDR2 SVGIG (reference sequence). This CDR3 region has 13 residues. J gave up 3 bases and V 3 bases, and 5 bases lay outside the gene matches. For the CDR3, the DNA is TGTGCCTGGAGCCGGGACAGCGGCTACGAGCAGTACTTC. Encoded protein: CAWSRDSGYEQYF.